This entry lists 9 T cell receptor beta chains sequenced from one sample in a study of cytomegalovirus exposure and HLA in healthy donors. The PCR was carried out with 60 Vbeta primers and 13 Jbeta primers. Assay: immunoSEQ multiplex PCR; the TCRdb copy retains only in-frame clones and omits some. The sample has 150,000 to 200,000 clones. Source material: PBMCs. The origin of the receptors is a boy between 5 and 17 years old in good health and CMV-seronegative.

The V gene is TRBV4-3, the J gene TRBJ2-1, with 11 bases aligning to TRBD2. The germline CDR1 and CDR2 sequences are LGHNA and YSLEER. The CDR3 has 19 amino acids. Losses at the gene ends were 3 bases for V and 3 bases for J; bases not matched to a gene: 13. DNA for the CDR3: TGCGCCAGCAGCCAGGTTCTAGCGGGGGGCCTATTTAACTACAATGAGCAGTTCTTC. Its protein product is CASSQVLAGGLFNYNEQFF.

V is TRBV4-1 and J is TRBJ2-1; 7 positions agree with TRBD2. The CDR3 totals 19 residues. After removal of 1 base from V and 0 bases from J, the junction contained 12 bases not matched to a gene. Germline CDR1 is MGHRA and CDR2 is YSYEKL. CDR3 sequence: CASSQGVREGPSSYNEQFF. The DNA of the CDR3 is TGCGCCAGCAGCCAAGGGGTGAGGGAGGGGCCGAGCTCCTACAATGAGCAGTTCTTC.

The rearrangement joins TRBV7-3 to TRBJ2-6; D is possibly TRBD2 (6 bases). V lost 5 bases and J lost 0, with 17 bases in between. Germline V lookup: CDR1 SGHTA, CDR2 FQGTGA. The CDR3 is 18 amino acids. The CDR3 sequence is CASSLDRGLDSGANVLTF. CDR3 in DNA: TGTGCCAGCAGCCTGGACCGGGGACTCGACTCTGGGGCCAACGTCCTGACTTTC.

The chain employs TRBV5-6 and TRBJ1-2, with D uncertain. Germline V gives CDR1 SGHDT, CDR2 YYEEEE. V lost 6 bases, J lost 4 bases, and 16 bases lay in between. The length of the CDR3 is 14 residues. The CDR3 nucleotides are TGTGCCAGCACCCCAGGCCCTTTGGGCTATGGCTACACCTTC. This sequence encodes CASTPGPLGYGYTF. Combining the CDR3 with reference TRBV5-6 and TRBJ1-2 gives the whole variable domain DAGVTQSPTHLIKTRGQQVTLRCSPKSGHDTVSWYQQALGQGPQFIFQYYEEEERQRGNFPDRFSGHQFPNYSSELNVNALLLGDSALYLCASTPGPLGYGYTFGSGTRLTVV.

The chain combines TRBV10-2 with TRBJ1-2, with 10 bases that match TRBD1. V trimming: 7 bases; J trimming: 3 bases; junction bases outside the gene matches: 5. The length of the CDR3 is 14 residues. Germline CDR1 reads WSHSY; CDR2 reads SAAADI. The CDR3 reads CASTQGTGDYGYTF. Written as DNA, the CDR3 is TGCGCCAGCACCCAGGGGACAGGGGACTATGGCTACACCTTC.

V is TRBV29-1 and J is TRBJ2-3; D is undetermined. Germline CDR1 and CDR2: SQVTM and ANQGSEA. V dropped 0 bases and J dropped 6 bases, with 4 bases sitting between them. The CDR3 covers 11 residues. The CDR3 sequence is CSVEDRDTQYF. In DNA, the CDR3 is TGCAGCGTTGAAGATCGGGATACGCAGTATTTT.

This chain links TRBV14 with TRBJ2-1; 9 positions match TRBD2. The CDR3 is made up of 17 amino acids. In germline, CDR1 is SGHDN, CDR2 FVKESK. V shed 3 bases, J shed 7 bases, and the junction held 13 bases outside the gene matches. The CDR3: CASSHNAGLAGPNEQFF. CDR3 nucleotides: TGTGCCAGCAGCCACAACGCGGGGCTAGCGGGGCCAAATGAGCAGTTCTTC.

The chain recombines TRBV5-1 with TRBJ2-3; weak D call: TRBD1 (5 bases). This CDR3 spans 15 amino acids. Germline loops: CDR1 SGHRS, CDR2 YFSETQ. The V end was cut by 7 bases, the J end by 3 bases, with 18 bases between. The CDR3 here is CASSFDQGRTDTQYF. In DNA form, the CDR3 reads TGCGCCAGCTCCTTCGACCAGGGTCGTACAGATACGCAGTATTTT.

V is TRBV6-1 and J is TRBJ2-3; 7 nucleotides align to TRBD2. The germline V gene encodes CDR1 MNHNS and CDR2 SASEGT. The CDR3 is made up of 13 amino acids. V shed 7 bases, J shed 3 bases, and the junction held 4 bases outside the gene matches. The DNA of the CDR3 is TGTGCCAGCACTAGCGGAGTTACAGATACGCAGTATTTT. Protein product: CASTSGVTDTQYF.